The rows below give T cell receptor beta chains drawn from one sample of a study of blood T cells in healthy people across ages. TCRdb reanalysed the 5' RACE reads using MiXCR and keeps one entry per CDR3 protein. Of roughly 700,000 distinct CDR3 sequences listed, 20% to 30% are singletons. These data were also reused for a study on T cells of mothers and their children.

Sequencing used blood. The source of these receptors is a boy aged 5-17 years in good health. Both conserved end residues are part of each CDR3. D genes are given only for firm matches. Rows give clone size only sometimes, using once, few, many, or a class for an expanded clone.

TRBV20-1,TRBJ2-3,12,.,.,TGCAGTGTGGGGAGCGGCACAGATACGCAGTATTTT,CSVGSGTDTQYF
TRBV20-1,TRBJ1-6,19,.,.,TGCAGTGCTAGAGATACCCGGGGCTCCATCCAAACCTATAATTCACCCCTCCACTTT,CSARDTRGSIQTYNSPLHF
TRBV7-9,TRBJ2-7,16,few,TRBD2,TGTGCCAGCAGCCCGCCCCTGACTAGCGGGGGGTACGAGCAGTACTTC,CASSPPLTSGGYEQYF
TRBV20-1,TRBJ2-1,17,few,TRBD2,TGCAGTGCCACGGGCGGGAGAAGCGGGGGGGCCGGTAATGAGCAGTTCTTC,CSATGGRSGGAGNEQFF
TRBV12-3/TRBV12-4,TRBJ1-6,16,.,.,TGTGCCAGCAGTTTAGAGCCCGGGATCAGCAATTCACCCCTCCACTTT,CASSLEPGISNSPLHF
TRBV4-2,TRBJ1-3,16,.,.,TGTGCCAGCAGCCAAGTACCAGGGGATTCAGTAAACACCATATATTTT,CASSQVPGDSVNTIYF
TRBV5-1,TRBJ2-7,15,few,TRBD1,TGCGCCAGCAGCCTTGTACCGGGACAGGGCCAAGATGAGTACTTC,CASSLVPGQGQDEYF
TRBV5-6,TRBJ1-1,15,.,.,TGTGCCAGCAGCGCGGGGCGGGTAATGAACACTGAAGCTTTCTTT,CASSAGRVMNTEAFF
TRBV10-3,TRBJ1-2,12,.,TRBD1,TGTGCCACCTTACAGGGGGACTATGGCTACACCTTC,CATLQGDYGYTF
TRBV9,TRBJ2-5,18,few,TRBD2,TGTGCCAGCAGCGCGGGACTAGCGGGAGGGGCCTCTCACGAGACCCAGTACTTC,CASSAGLAGGASHETQYF